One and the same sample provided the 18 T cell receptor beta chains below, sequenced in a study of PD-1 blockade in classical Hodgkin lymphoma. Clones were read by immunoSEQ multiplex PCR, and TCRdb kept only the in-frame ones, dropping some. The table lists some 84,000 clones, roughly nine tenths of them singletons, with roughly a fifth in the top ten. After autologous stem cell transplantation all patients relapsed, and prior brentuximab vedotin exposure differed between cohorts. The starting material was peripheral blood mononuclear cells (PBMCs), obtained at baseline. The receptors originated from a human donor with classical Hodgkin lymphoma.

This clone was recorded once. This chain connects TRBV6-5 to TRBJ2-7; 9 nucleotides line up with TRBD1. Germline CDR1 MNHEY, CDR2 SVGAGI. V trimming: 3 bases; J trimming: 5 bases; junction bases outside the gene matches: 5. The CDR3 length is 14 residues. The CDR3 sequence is CASSYGTGTHEQYF. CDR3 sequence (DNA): TGTGCCAGCAGTTATGGGACAGGGACCCACGAGCAGTACTTC.

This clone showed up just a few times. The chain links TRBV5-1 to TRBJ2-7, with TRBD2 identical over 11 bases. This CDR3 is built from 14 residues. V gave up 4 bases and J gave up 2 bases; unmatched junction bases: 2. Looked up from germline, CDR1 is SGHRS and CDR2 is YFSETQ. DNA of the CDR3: TGCGCCAGCAGCGTAGCGGGAGGGGCCTACGAGCAGTACTTC. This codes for CASSVAGGAYEQYF.

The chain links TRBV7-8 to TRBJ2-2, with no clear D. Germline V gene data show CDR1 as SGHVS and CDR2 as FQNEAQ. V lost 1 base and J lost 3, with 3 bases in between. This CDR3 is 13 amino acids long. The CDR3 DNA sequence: TGTGCCAGCAGCTTAGTTGACACCGGGGAGCTGTTTTTT. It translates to CASSLVDTGELFF.

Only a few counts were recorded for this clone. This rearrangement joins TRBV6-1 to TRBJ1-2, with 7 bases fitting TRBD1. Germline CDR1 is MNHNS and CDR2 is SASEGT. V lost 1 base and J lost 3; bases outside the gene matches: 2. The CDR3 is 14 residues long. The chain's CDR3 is CASSEGDSYYGYTF. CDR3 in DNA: TGTGCCAGCAGTGAAGGGGACAGTTACTATGGCTACACCTTC.

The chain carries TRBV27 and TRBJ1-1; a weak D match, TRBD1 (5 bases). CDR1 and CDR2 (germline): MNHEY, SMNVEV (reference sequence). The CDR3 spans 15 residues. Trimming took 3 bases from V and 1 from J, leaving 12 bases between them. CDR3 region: CASSLRPQGNTEAFF. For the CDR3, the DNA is TGTGCCAGCAGTTTGAGGCCTCAGGGGAACACTGAAGCTTTCTTT.

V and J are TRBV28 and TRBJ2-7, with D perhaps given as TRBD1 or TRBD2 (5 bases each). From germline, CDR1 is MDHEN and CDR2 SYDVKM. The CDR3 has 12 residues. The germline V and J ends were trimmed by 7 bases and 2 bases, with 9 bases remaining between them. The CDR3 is CASIGDAYEQYF. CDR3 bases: TGTGCCAGCATCGGGGACGCCTACGAGCAGTACTTC.

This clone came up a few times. CDR3 loop: CASSWGDRAYEQYF. The CDR3 DNA follows: TGTGCCAGCAGTTGGGGGGACAGGGCCTACGAGCAGTACTTC. This chain joins TRBV27 and TRBJ2-7, with 9 nucleotides matching TRBD1. The CDR3 has 14 amino acids. Germline-derived CDR1 and CDR2 are MNHEY and SMNVEV (reference sequence). The trim removed 4 bases at V and 2 bases at J, leaving 3 bases unmatched.

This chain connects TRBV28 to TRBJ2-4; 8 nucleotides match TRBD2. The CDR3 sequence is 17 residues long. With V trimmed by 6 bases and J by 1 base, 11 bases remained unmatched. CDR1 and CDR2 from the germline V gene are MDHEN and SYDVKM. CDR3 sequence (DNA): TGTGCCAGCAGCCCAAACCGGGGGGGGGTGGCCAAAAACATTCAGTACTTC. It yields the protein CASSPNRGGVAKNIQYF.

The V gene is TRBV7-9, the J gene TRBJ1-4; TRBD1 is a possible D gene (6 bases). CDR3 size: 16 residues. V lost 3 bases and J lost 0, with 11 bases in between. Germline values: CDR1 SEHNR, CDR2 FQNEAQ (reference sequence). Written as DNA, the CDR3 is TGTGCCAGCAGCTTTATACAGGGCCCAACTAATGAAAAACTGTTTTTT. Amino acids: CASSFIQGPTNEKLFF.

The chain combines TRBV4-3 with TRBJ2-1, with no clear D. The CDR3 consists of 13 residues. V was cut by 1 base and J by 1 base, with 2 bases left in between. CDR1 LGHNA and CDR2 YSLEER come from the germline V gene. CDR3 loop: CASSQGSYNEQFF. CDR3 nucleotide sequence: TGCGCCAGCAGCCAAGGGTCCTACAATGAGCAGTTCTTC.

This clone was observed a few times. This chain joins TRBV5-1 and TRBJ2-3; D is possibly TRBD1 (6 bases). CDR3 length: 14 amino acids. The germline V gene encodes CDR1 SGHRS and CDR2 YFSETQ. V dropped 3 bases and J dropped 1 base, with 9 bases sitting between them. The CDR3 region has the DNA TGCGCCAGCAGCTCTAAGGGGGGCACAGATACGCAGTATTTT. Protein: CASSSKGGTDTQYF.

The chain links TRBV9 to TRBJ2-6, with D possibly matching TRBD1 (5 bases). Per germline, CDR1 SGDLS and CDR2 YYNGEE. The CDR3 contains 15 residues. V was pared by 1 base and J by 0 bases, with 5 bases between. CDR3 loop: CASSVRGSGANVLTF. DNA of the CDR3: TGTGCCAGCAGCGTAAGGGGCTCTGGGGCCAACGTCCTGACTTTC.

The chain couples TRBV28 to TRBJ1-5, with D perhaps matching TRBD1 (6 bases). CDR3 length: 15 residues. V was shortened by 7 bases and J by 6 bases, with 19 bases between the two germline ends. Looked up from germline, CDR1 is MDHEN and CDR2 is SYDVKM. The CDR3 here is CASISLDRIGQPQHF. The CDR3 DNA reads TGTGCCAGCATTTCACTAGACAGGATCGGTCAGCCCCAGCATTTT.

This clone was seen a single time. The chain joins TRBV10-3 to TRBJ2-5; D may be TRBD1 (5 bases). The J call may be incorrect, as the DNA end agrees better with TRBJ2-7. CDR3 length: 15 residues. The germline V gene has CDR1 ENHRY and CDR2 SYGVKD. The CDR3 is CAISESLDIAYEQYF. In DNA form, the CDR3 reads TGTGCCATCAGTGAGTCGTTGGACATAGCCTACGAGCAGTACTTC.

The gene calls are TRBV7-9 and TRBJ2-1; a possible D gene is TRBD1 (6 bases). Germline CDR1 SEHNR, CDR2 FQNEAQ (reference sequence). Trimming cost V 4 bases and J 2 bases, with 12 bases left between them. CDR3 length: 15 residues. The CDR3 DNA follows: TGTGCCAGCAGCTCCAGACAGGATACCTACAATGAGCAGTTCTTC. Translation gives CASSSRQDTYNEQFF.

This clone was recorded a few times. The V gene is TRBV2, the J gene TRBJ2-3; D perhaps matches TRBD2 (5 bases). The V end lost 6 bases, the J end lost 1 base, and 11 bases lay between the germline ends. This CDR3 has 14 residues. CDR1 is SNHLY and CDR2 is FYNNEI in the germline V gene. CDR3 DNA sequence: TGTGCCAGCAGGCGAGCGGCTCGCACAGATACGCAGTATTTT. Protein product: CASRRAARTDTQYF.

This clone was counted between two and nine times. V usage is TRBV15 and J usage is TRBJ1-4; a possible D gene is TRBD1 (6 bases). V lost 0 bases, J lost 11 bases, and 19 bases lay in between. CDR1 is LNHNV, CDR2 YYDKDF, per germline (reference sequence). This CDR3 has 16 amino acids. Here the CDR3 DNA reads TGTGCCACCAGCAGAGAGCGAGCCAGGGGATACGATAAACTGTTTTTT. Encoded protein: CATSRERARGYDKLFF. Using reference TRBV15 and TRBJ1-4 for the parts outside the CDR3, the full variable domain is DAMVIQNPRYQVTQFGKPVTLSCSQTLNHNVMYWYQQKSSQAPKLLFHYYDKDFNNEADTPDNFQSRRPNTSFCFLDIRSPGLGDTAMYLCATSRERARGYDKLFFGSGTQLSVL.

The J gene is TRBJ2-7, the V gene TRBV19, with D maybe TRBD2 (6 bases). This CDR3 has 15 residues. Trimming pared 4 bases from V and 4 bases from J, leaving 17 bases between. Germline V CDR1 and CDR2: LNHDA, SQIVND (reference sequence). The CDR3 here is CASSTSSVAGYEQYF. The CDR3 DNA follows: TGTGCCAGTAGTACCTCTAGCGTCGCTGGATACGAGCAGTACTTC. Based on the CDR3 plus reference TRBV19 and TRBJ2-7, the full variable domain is DGGITQSPKYLFRKEGQNVTLSCEQNLNHDAMYWYRQDPGQGLRLIYYSQIVNDFQKGDIAEGYSVSREKKESFPLTVTSAQKNPTAFYLCASSTSSVAGYEQYFGPGTRLTVT.